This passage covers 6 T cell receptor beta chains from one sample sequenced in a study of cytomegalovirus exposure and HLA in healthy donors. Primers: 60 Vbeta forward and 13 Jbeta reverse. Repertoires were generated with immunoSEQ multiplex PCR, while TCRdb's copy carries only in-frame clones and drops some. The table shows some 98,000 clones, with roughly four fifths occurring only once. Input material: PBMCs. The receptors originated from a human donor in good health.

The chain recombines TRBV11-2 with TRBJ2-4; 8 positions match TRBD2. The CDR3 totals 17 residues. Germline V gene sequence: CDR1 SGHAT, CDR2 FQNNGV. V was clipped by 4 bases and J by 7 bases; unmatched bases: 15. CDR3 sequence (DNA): TGTGCCAGCAGCTGGGACACCGGGACTAGTTACCGCAACATTCAGTACTTC. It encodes CASSWDTGTSYRNIQYF.

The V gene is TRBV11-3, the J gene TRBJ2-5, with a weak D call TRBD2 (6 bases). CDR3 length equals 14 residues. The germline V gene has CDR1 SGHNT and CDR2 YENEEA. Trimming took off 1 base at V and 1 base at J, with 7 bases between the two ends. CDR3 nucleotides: TGTGCCAGCAGCTTAGGAGCGGGCCAAGAGACCCAGTACTTC. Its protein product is CASSLGAGQETQYF.

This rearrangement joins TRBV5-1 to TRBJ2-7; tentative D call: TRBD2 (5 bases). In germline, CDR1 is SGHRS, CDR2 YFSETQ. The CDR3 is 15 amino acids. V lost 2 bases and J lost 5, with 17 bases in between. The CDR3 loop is CASSFDGGVPNEQYF. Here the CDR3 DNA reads TGCGCCAGCAGCTTCGACGGAGGCGTCCCTAACGAGCAGTACTTC.

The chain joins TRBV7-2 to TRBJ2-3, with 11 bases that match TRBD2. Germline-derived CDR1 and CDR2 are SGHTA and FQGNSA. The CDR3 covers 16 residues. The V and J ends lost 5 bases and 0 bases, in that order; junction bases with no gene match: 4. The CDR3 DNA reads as TGTGCCAGCAGCGTGACTAGCGGGGATAGCACAGATACGCAGTATTTT. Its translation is CASSVTSGDSTDTQYF.

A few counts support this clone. CDR3 nucleotide sequence: TGTGCCTGGAGAAGAACAAATGCTTTCTTT. Amino acid sequence: CAWRRTNAFF. The chain links TRBV30 to TRBJ1-1, with unresolved D. Looked up from germline, CDR1 is GTSNPN and CDR2 is SVGIG (reference sequence). The length of the CDR3 is 10 residues. Trimming shortened V by 3 bases and J by 11 bases, and 10 bases separated the two germline ends.

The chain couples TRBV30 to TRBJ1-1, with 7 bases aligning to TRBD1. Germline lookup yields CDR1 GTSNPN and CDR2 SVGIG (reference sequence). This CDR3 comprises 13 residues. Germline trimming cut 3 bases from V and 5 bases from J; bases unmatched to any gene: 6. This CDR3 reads CAWRETGSTEAFF. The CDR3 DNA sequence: TGTGCCTGGAGAGAGACAGGGAGTACTGAAGCTTTCTTT.